This entry lists 31 T cell receptor beta chains sequenced from one sample in a study of shared clonotypes between healthy human individuals. Data came from immunoSEQ multiplex PCR; TCRdb stores just in-frame clones and leaves some out. The table has almost 750,000 clones, roughly 72% seen once. Sequencing was carried out using memory CD4+ T cells sorted from blood. Subset here: CD45RA-negative fraction. Every receptor here comes from a woman under 40 in good health.

The chain recombines TRBV9 with TRBJ1-3, with 9 bases fitting TRBD1. CDR3 length: 16 residues. The V gene end was trimmed by 0 bases and the J gene end by 4 bases; junction bases not matched to a gene: 5. Per germline, CDR1 SGDLS and CDR2 YYNGEE. The CDR3 nucleotides read TGTGCCAGCAGCGTAGGCCGGACAGGGGCCGGAAACACCATATATTTT. This encodes CASSVGRTGAGNTIYF.

This clone has more than one count but fewer than ten. The chain couples TRBV2 to TRBJ2-1; no definite D call. V was pared by 4 bases and J by 0 bases, with 7 bases between. The germline V gene has CDR1 SNHLY and CDR2 FYNNEI. This CDR3 is built from 14 residues. The CDR3 nucleotides read TGTGCCAGCAGTGGGCAGATCTCCTACAATGAGCAGTTCTTC. It encodes CASSGQISYNEQFF.

The gene calls are TRBV29-1 and TRBJ2-2, with D uncertain. Germline CDR1 reads SQVTM; CDR2 reads ANQGSEA. Deletions cut 7 bases from V and 8 bases from J, with 14 bases between. The CDR3 is 12 amino acids. The CDR3 loop reads CSAQPVIGELFF. CDR3 coding DNA: TGCAGCGCCCAACCCGTAATTGGGGAGCTGTTTTTT.

Note on this clone: Other DNA sequences in the sample encode the same CDR3. The gene calls are TRBV2 and TRBJ2-1; a weak D match, TRBD2 (5 bases). The ends were cut back, 5 bases at V and 0 bases at J, with 11 bases in the middle. Germline CDR1 reads SNHLY; CDR2 reads FYNNEI. The CDR3 covers 15 residues. The CDR3 reads CASSQSGSSYNEQFF. The DNA for the CDR3 is TGTGCCAGCAGTCAGTCGGGAAGCTCCTACAATGAGCAGTTCTTC.

This chain links TRBV4-2 with TRBJ1-4, with TRBD1 as a possible D gene (6 bases). The CDR3 is 12 residues long. Germline loops: CDR1 LGHNA, CDR2 YNFKEQ. V was pared by 5 bases and J by 12 bases, with 13 bases between. The CDR3, as DNA: TGTGCCAGCAGCGAGACAGGTTTACAACTGTTTTTT. Its protein is CASSETGLQLFF.

The chain couples TRBV5-4 to TRBJ2-6, with D uncertain. The germline V gene has CDR1 SGHNT and CDR2 YYREEE (reference sequence). The CDR3 is 14 residues long. With 2 bases removed from V and 5 bases from J, the gap between germline ends came to 8 bases. CDR3 bases: TGTGCCAGCAGCTTTGATATTAGGGCCAACGTCCTGACTTTC. It translates to CASSFDIRANVLTF.

This clone appeared many times. The CDR3 region is CAWSVDSSFGEAFF. The CDR3 region has the DNA TGTGCCTGGAGTGTAGACAGTTCATTTGGTGAAGCTTTCTTT. This chain uses TRBV30 with TRBJ1-1; D may be TRBD1 (5 bases). This CDR3 spans 14 amino acids. V lost 0 bases to trimming and J lost 7 bases, with 15 bases between them. CDR1 and CDR2 (germline): GTSNPN, SVGIG (reference sequence).

As regards this clone: A read error may account for a junction end that differs from germline. The genes are TRBV4-1 and TRBJ2-7, with TRBD2 matching 11 bases. Per germline, CDR1 MGHRA and CDR2 YSYEKL. The CDR3 extends over 18 amino acids. CDR3 amino acids: CASSQERIAGGPKYEQYF. In nucleotides, the CDR3 is TGCGCCAGCAGTCAAGAACGAATAGCGGGAGGGCCTAAGTACGAGCAGTACTTC.

The chain links TRBV10-1 to TRBJ2-1, with D perhaps matching TRBD1 or TRBD2 (5 bases each). The V end was cut by 0 bases, the J end by 10 bases, with 10 bases between. Per germline, CDR1 WNHNN and CDR2 SYGVQD (reference sequence). The CDR3 runs 13 residues. The CDR3: CASSESWDQEQFF. As DNA, the CDR3 is TGCGCCAGCAGTGAGTCTTGGGACCAGGAGCAGTTCTTC.

This clone was observed at least ten times. CDR3: CAWSVFGEKLFF. CDR3 nucleotide sequence: TGTGCCTGGAGTGTATTCGGTGAAAAACTGTTTTTT. This chain connects TRBV30 to TRBJ1-4; no reliable D call. The CDR3 length is 12 residues. Deletions cut 0 bases from V and 7 bases from J, with 6 bases between. Germline V CDR1 and CDR2: GTSNPN, SVGIG (reference sequence).

The chain joins TRBV12-5 to TRBJ2-1; TRBD2 agrees at 9 bases. The CDR3 length is 15 residues. The junction had 7 bases not matched to a gene; V was cut back by 6 bases and J by 4 bases. CDR1 is LGHNT, CDR2 FRNRAP, per germline. The CDR3 bases are TGTGCTAGTGGCCCCCCGGCGGGAGGGTACAATGAGCAGTTCTTC. Encoded protein: CASGPPAGGYNEQFF.

This sequence joins TRBV7-9 and TRBJ1-1; D not resolved. This CDR3 has 12 amino acids. Germline V gene sequence: CDR1 SEHNR, CDR2 FQNEAQ (reference sequence). Trimming pared 2 bases from V and 11 bases from J, leaving 12 bases between. The CDR3 region has the DNA TGTGCCAGCAGCTTAAATGAGGGTATGGCTTTCTTT. It specifies CASSLNEGMAFF.

This chain links TRBV6-5 with TRBJ1-1; D might be TRBD1 (5 bases). The ends were cut back, 0 bases at V and 8 bases at J, with 10 bases in the middle. Germline loops: CDR1 MNHEY, CDR2 SVGAGI. CDR3 size: 13 residues. The CDR3 DNA follows: TGTGCCAGCAGTTACTCGAGGGGTACCGAAGCTTTCTTT. Translation gives CASSYSRGTEAFF.

Written as DNA, the CDR3 is TGTGCCAGCAGTTTACCAGCGGGAGGGTCCGGGGGGCAGCAGTACTTC. This translates into CASSLPAGGSGGQQYF. The rearrangement joins TRBV28 to TRBJ2-7; 10 positions agree with TRBD2. Germline V CDR1 and CDR2: MDHEN, SYDVKM. V gave up 2 bases and J gave up 8 bases; unmatched junction bases: 12. This CDR3 spans 16 amino acids. Supplemented by reference TRBV28 and TRBJ2-7, the full variable domain reads DVKVTQSSRYLVKRTGEKVFLECVQDMDHENMFWYRQDPGLGLRLIYFSYDVKMKEKGDIPEGYSVSREKKERFSLILESASTNQTSMYLCASSLPAGGSGGQQYFGPGTRLTVT.

The chain has TRBV30 and TRBJ1-1; perhaps TRBD1 as D (5 bases). V lost 0 bases, J lost 8 bases, and 22 bases lay in between. Germline V gene data show CDR1 as GTSNPN and CDR2 as SVGIG (reference sequence). The CDR3 spans 16 residues. The CDR3: CAWSVIVGLKGREAFF. In nucleotides, the CDR3 is TGTGCCTGGAGTGTTATAGTCGGACTCAAGGGGAGAGAAGCTTTCTTT.

This chain connects TRBV5-1 to TRBJ1-1, with D unresolved. The CDR3 runs 14 residues. With 2 bases removed from V and 5 bases from J, the gap between germline ends came to 13 bases. CDR1 and CDR2 (germline): SGHRS, YFSETQ. The CDR3 loop reads CASSFGQERTEAFF. The CDR3 region has the DNA TGCGCCAGCAGCTTTGGGCAGGAAAGGACTGAAGCTTTCTTT.

V usage is TRBV11-3 and J usage is TRBJ1-2, with D hard to call. CDR1 and CDR2 from the germline V gene are SGHNT and YENEEA. The germline V and J ends were trimmed by 0 bases and 7 bases, with 24 bases remaining between them. The CDR3 contains 18 residues. CDR3 nucleotide sequence: TGTGCCAGCAGCTTAGATATACCTAAGACGAAAACGAAGGGTGGCTACACCTTC. As protein: CASSLDIPKTKTKGGYTF.

The CDR3 DNA is TGTGCCAGCAGCTGGGGGGTAGCGGGAAACACCGGGGAGCTGTTTTTT. Its protein is CASSWGVAGNTGELFF. The rearrangement joins TRBV7-9 to TRBJ2-2; 8 bases align to TRBD2. CDR1 and CDR2 (germline): SEHNR, FQNEAQ (reference sequence). Trimming cost V 4 bases and J 2 bases; bases outside gene matches: 6. The CDR3 has 16 amino acids.

A single count supports this clone. The chain joins TRBV29-1 to TRBJ1-2; D remains ambiguous. Trimming left V 0 bases short and J 7 bases short, with 9 bases between. The CDR3 covers 12 residues. Germline lookup yields CDR1 SQVTM and CDR2 ANQGSEA. For the CDR3, the DNA is TGCAGCGTTGAAGATCTTCCGGGTGGCTACACCTTC. Translation: CSVEDLPGGYTF.

The chain joins TRBV12-1 to TRBJ1-2; no DNA check was done on the table's D call, TRBD1. TRBV12-1 is labeled a pseudogene. CDR3 length: 16 residues. In DNA form, the CDR3 reads TGTGCCAGCATCCACCCAGGACAGGGGATCAACTATGGCTACACCTTC. Translating gives CASIHPGQGINYGYTF.

The chain carries TRBV6-5 and TRBJ2-7; D might be TRBD2 (7 bases). The V gene's germline CDR1 is MNHEY and CDR2 SVGAGI. The CDR3 contains 12 residues. V lost 5 bases and J lost 7, with 12 bases in between. CDR3 protein: CASSEGGGEQYF. Written as DNA, the CDR3 is TGTGCCAGCAGTGAAGGGGGAGGGGAGCAGTACTTC.

This clone appeared a few times. J is TRBJ2-7 and V is TRBV28; tentatively, D is TRBD2 (5 bases). Germline V gives CDR1 MDHEN, CDR2 SYDVKM. V dropped 4 bases and J dropped 6 bases, with 19 bases sitting between them. This CDR3 is built from 15 residues. CDR3 loop: CASSSWTHLFGEQYF. CDR3 sequence (DNA): TGTGCCAGCAGTTCTTGGACTCATCTATTTGGCGAGCAGTACTTC. Full variable domain (outside the CDR3, taken from reference TRBV28 and TRBJ2-7): DVKVTQSSRYLVKRTGEKVFLECVQDMDHENMFWYRQDPGLGLRLIYFSYDVKMKEKGDIPEGYSVSREKKERFSLILESASTNQTSMYLCASSSWTHLFGEQYFGPGTRLTVT.

This clone occurred many times. The J gene is TRBJ2-1, the V gene TRBV6-5, with a possible D match to TRBD2 (6 bases). V shed 8 bases and J shed 0 bases, with 14 bases lying between them. Germline lookup yields CDR1 MNHEY and CDR2 SVGAGI. This CDR3 is built from 15 residues. CDR3 region: CASSRSGHSYNEQFF. The DNA of the CDR3 is TGTGCCAGCTCCAGGAGCGGGCACTCCTACAATGAGCAGTTCTTC.

The chain links TRBV28 to TRBJ1-1; D remains unclear. V was clipped by 6 bases and J by 1 base, with 15 bases between them. The CDR3 covers 15 residues. The V gene's germline CDR1 is MDHEN and CDR2 SYDVKM. The CDR3 coding sequence is TGTGCCAGCAGCGACTCTGGTCACCCGAACACTGAAGCTTTCTTT. It encodes CASSDSGHPNTEAFF. The variable domain in full, completed from reference TRBV28 and TRBJ1-1, reads DVKVTQSSRYLVKRTGEKVFLECVQDMDHENMFWYRQDPGLGLRLIYFSYDVKMKEKGDIPEGYSVSREKKERFSLILESASTNQTSMYLCASSDSGHPNTEAFFGQGTRLTVV.

The V gene is TRBV25-1, the J gene TRBJ2-2; 9 bases align to TRBD2. CDR1 MGHDK and CDR2 SYGVNS come from the germline V gene. This CDR3 spans 15 amino acids. Unmatched junction bases numbered 2, after V lost 2 bases and J lost 4 bases. CDR3 loop: CASSEAGGSTGELFF. Here the CDR3 DNA reads TGTGCCAGCAGTGAAGCGGGGGGGAGCACCGGGGAGCTGTTTTTT.

The chain links TRBV27 to TRBJ2-5; 9 bases line up with TRBD2. The ends lost 2 bases at V and 4 bases at J; junction bases unmatched: 23. This CDR3 spans 21 amino acids. Germline CDR1 MNHEY, CDR2 SMNVEV (reference sequence). For the CDR3, the DNA is TGTGCCAGCAGTTTAGAAGCAGCGAGAGATACTATAGCGGGAGAAGGAGAGACCCAGTACTTC. This translates into CASSLEAARDTIAGEGETQYF.

The chain couples TRBV4-1 to TRBJ2-3; weak D call: TRBD2 (6 bases). Looked up from germline, CDR1 is MGHRA and CDR2 is YSYEKL. Trimming stripped 3 bases from V and 3 bases from J, with 22 bases between. This CDR3 is built from 18 residues. The CDR3 nucleotides read TGCGCCAGCAGCCACCTAATCCCACAGGTTGCGGGGACAGATACGCAGTATTTT. It codes for CASSHLIPQVAGTDTQYF.

The rearrangement joins TRBV30 to TRBJ2-5; 7 bases match TRBD1. The closer fit of TRBJ2-7 to the DNA end suggests the J call may be wrong. The CDR3 loop spans 15 amino acids. Germline V lookup: CDR1 GTSNPN, CDR2 SVGIG (reference sequence). The CDR3 loop is CAWSVQGQTTYEQYF. The CDR3 DNA sequence: TGTGCCTGGAGTGTACAGGGACAGACTACCTACGAGCAGTACTTC.

The chain links TRBV28 to TRBJ2-2; D may be TRBD1 (6 bases). This CDR3 contains 15 residues. V gave up 0 bases and J gave up 3 bases, with 8 bases separating them. Per germline, CDR1 MDHEN and CDR2 SYDVKM. CDR3 sequence: CASSLWAGDTGELFF. As DNA, the CDR3 is TGTGCCAGCAGTTTATGGGCAGGGGACACCGGGGAGCTGTTTTTT.

This clone was counted once. The rearrangement uses TRBV28 and TRBJ2-1; TRBD1 aligns across 7 bases. Trimming at V came to 6 bases and at J to 1 base, leaving 3 bases not matched to a gene. CDR1 and CDR2 from the germline V gene are MDHEN and SYDVKM. There are 14 residues in the CDR3. The CDR3 here is CASSPGQSYNEQFF. Written as DNA, the CDR3 is TGTGCCAGCAGCCCGGGACAGTCCTACAATGAGCAGTTCTTC.

The V and J genes are TRBV6-5 and TRBJ1-1; tentative D call: TRBD1 (5 bases). The CDR3 runs to 14 residues. Trimming stripped 4 bases from V and 4 bases from J, with 13 bases between. Germline CDR1 reads MNHEY; CDR2 reads SVGAGI. CDR3 in amino acids: CASSSGHISTEAFF. The CDR3 DNA follows: TGTGCCAGCAGTTCAGGACACATATCCACTGAAGCTTTCTTT.